This entry is about one T cell receptor beta chain. Its antigen is unidentified. In making diagnoses, clinical symptoms, serum thyroxine and TRAb, thyroid ultrasound and orbital computed tomography were all used. The PBMCs were taken from 10 ml of fresh peripheral blood. The CDR3 is 13 amino acids. V was cut by 1 base and J by 15 bases, with 16 bases left in between. Per germline, CDR1 SGHTA and CDR2 FQGNSA. Researchers amplified the TCR beta CDR3 regions from RNA transcripts. TCR CDR3 underwent first-round RT-PCR with the HTBI primer set. TCRdb reprocessed the multiplex PCR reads via MiXCR and lists one record per CDR3 protein. In the table there are a few hundred thousand distinct CDR3 sequences, more than 20% of which are singletons. These data are taken from a study of T cells in Graves' hyperthyroidism and ophthalmopathy. In the study overall: Prior to any treatment, at the point of initial diagnosis, peripheral blood was collected.

General observations from the study: Blood also held most thyroid clonotypes expanded beyond 0.001.

This sequence was found in a man aged 50-60 years with Graves' hyperthyroidism. This chain uses TRBV7-2 with TRBJ2-1; weak D call: TRBD1 (5 bases). Specimen: blood. The CDR3, as DNA: TGTGCCAGCAGCTTAGAGTTATGGGGCCCTGGGTTCTTC. Amino acids: CASSLELWGPGFF. Using reference TRBV7-2 and TRBJ2-1 for the parts outside the CDR3, the full variable domain is GAGVSQSPSNKVTEKGKDVELRCDPISGHTALYWYRQSLGQGLEFLIYFQGNSAPDKSGLPSDRFSAERTGGSVSTLTIQRTQQEDSAVYLCASSLELWGPGFFGPGTRLTVL.